The 8 T cell receptor beta chains given below trace back to one sample, sequenced in a study of OX40 agonist ivuxolimab in advanced cancers. The library relied on the immunoSEQ multiplex PCR assay. TCRdb mirrors the immuneACCESS table, restricted to in-frame sequences. Some clones are absent from its copies; in checked studies, under half trace to an unresolved V gene, and the reason for the others is unknown. Present in this sample are 70,000 to 85,000 clones, about 92% of which were seen just once. The ten most abundant clones make up 4% to 5% of the sample. The material was CD4+ or CD8+ T cells sorted from blood, obtained in a trial of the OX40 agonist ivuxolimab. The receptors stem from an adult with an advanced solid tumor such as melanoma, head and neck, liver or kidney cancer.

The chain links TRBV6-5 to TRBJ1-5, with 7 bases fitting TRBD1. Germline CDR1 and CDR2: MNHEY and SVGAGI. Trimming removed 6 bases from V and 5 bases from J; junction bases left unmatched: 7. The CDR3 sequence is 14 residues long. The DNA for the CDR3 is TGTGCCAGCAGACCTCGGACAGGTTATCAGCCCCAGCATTTT. Amino acid sequence: CASRPRTGYQPQHF.

The J gene is TRBJ2-5, the V gene TRBV7-8; D is unresolved. The V end was cut by 2 bases, the J end by 4 bases, with 5 bases between. CDR1 SGHVS and CDR2 FQNEAQ come from the germline V gene. This CDR3 region has 12 residues. CDR3 region: CASSLTLETQYF. In DNA form, the CDR3 reads TGTGCCAGCAGCTTAACATTAGAGACCCAGTACTTC.

V and J are TRBV7-2 and TRBJ2-3; TRBD2 is a possible D gene (7 bases). The CDR3 has 16 amino acids. The V end was cut by 5 bases, the J end by 3 bases, with 18 bases between. Looked up from germline, CDR1 is SGHTA and CDR2 is FQGNSA. The CDR3 DNA reads as TGTGCCAGCAGCCCTAAAAGGGGGGGAGGGACAGATACGCAGTATTTT. It specifies CASSPKRGGGTDTQYF.

In this sample, this clone turned up a few times. This sequence joins TRBV9 and TRBJ1-5, with TRBD1 as a possible D gene (5 bases). The CDR3 loop spans 15 amino acids. Germline CDR1 SGDLS, CDR2 YYNGEE. V lost 5 bases and J 5 bases, leaving 17 bases between the germline ends. CDR3 nucleotides: TGTGCCAGCAGTCCCCAGGCCGGACAAGATCAGCCCCAGCATTTT. It codes for CASSPQAGQDQPQHF.

This chain uses TRBV18 with TRBJ1-1, with D possibly TRBD1 on 6 matching bases. Between the trimmed V and J ends, which lost 6 bases and 1 base, there was a span of 9 bases. The germline V gene encodes CDR1 KGHSH and CDR2 LQKENI. The CDR3 consists of 13 residues. CDR3 region: CASSQGTNTEAFF. In nucleotides, the CDR3 is TGTGCCAGCTCCCAGGGGACGAACACTGAAGCTTTCTTT.

This sequence joins TRBV15 and TRBJ2-5; D is perhaps TRBD1 (5 bases). Germline assignment: CDR1 LNHNV and CDR2 YYDKDF (reference sequence). With 0 bases removed from V and 4 bases from J, the gap between germline ends came to 6 bases. This CDR3 comprises 13 residues. The CDR3 region is CATSRDDRETQYF. The CDR3 region has the DNA TGTGCCACCAGCAGAGATGACAGAGAGACCCAGTACTTC.

V usage is TRBV28 and J usage is TRBJ2-7, with a weak D call TRBD2 (6 bases). The germline V gene encodes CDR1 MDHEN and CDR2 SYDVKM. Trimming left V 5 bases short and J 2 bases short, with 13 bases between. The CDR3 is made up of 14 amino acids. The CDR3 sequence: CASSPGLTTYEQYF. CDR3 in DNA: TGTGCCAGCAGTCCGGGACTGACAACCTACGAGCAGTACTTC.

The genes are TRBV7-9 and TRBJ2-3; 11 bases match TRBD2. Germline assignment: CDR1 SEHNR and CDR2 FQNEAQ (reference sequence). CDR3 length equals 17 residues. V lost 0 bases and J lost 0; bases outside the gene matches: 2. The CDR3 DNA is TGTGCCAGCAGCTTAGCTTGGACTAGCGGGAGCACAGATACGCAGTATTTT. This encodes CASSLAWTSGSTDTQYF.